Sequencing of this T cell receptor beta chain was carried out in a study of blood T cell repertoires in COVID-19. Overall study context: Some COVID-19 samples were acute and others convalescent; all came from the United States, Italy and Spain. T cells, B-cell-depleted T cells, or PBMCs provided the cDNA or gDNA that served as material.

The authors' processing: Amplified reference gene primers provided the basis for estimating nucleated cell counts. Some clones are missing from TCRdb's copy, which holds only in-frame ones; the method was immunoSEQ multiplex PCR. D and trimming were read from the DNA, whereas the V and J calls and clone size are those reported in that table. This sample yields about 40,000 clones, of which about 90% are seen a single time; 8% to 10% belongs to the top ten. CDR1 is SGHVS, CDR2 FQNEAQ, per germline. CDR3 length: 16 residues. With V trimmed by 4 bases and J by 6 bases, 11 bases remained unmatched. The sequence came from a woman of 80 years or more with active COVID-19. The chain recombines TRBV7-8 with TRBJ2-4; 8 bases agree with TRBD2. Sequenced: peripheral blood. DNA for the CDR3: TGTGCCAGCAGCTCTGGGCGGGGGGCCAAGGGAAACATTCAGTACTTC. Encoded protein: CASSSGRGAKGNIQYF.